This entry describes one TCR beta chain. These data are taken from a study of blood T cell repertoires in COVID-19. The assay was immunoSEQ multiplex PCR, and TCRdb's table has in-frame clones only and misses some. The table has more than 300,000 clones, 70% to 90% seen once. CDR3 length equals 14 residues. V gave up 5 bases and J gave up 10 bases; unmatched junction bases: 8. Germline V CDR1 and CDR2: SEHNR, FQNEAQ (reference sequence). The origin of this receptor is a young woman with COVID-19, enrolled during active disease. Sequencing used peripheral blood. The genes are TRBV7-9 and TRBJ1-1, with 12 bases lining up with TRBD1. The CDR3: CASSPGQGAKGAFF. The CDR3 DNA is TGTGCCAGCAGCCCGGGACAGGGGGCGAAAGGAGCTTTCTTT.